This T cell receptor beta chain was sequenced in a study of T-cell memory formation after mild COVID-19. The study, taken as a whole, reports: CD4/CD8 balance characterized clones contracting day 15 to 85, and CD4+ skew characterized later expanders.

As regards this clonotype: The antigen is undetermined.

J lost 2 bases, V lost 0 bases, and 5 bases had no gene match. Germline V gives CDR1 DFQATT, CDR2 SNEGSKA (reference sequence). CDR3 length: 15 amino acids. TCR alpha and TCR beta cDNA libraries carrying sample barcodes and UMIs came from 5'RACE with constant-segment primers. TCRdb reprocessed the 5' RACE reads via MiXCR and lists one record per CDR3 protein. The sample contains roughly 500,000 distinct CDR3 sequences, around 21% of which appear only once. This sequence was found in an adult woman who had mild COVID-19 (a few samples of this study predate the infection). Cell type and time point are not known. The chain uses TRBV20-1 and TRBJ2-7; 9 bases are shared with TRBD2. Sequencing used PBMCs or a T cell subset sorted from them (not recorded which). The CDR3 nucleotides read TGCAGTGCTAGAGATCCCGGACTAGCGACCTACGAGCAGTACTTC. Protein: CSARDPGLATYEQYF.